The clone carrying this T cell receptor (beta chain) was counted only a few times. This record comes from a study of T cells in Graves' hyperthyroidism and ophthalmopathy. CDR1 MDHEN and CDR2 SYDVKM come from the germline V gene. The CDR3 loop spans 15 amino acids. Trimming removed 2 bases from V and 5 bases from J; junction bases left unmatched: 6. Amplified regions were TCR beta CDR3 sequences from RNA transcripts. A first-round RT-PCR of the TCR CDR3 used the HTBI primer set. TCRdb passed the multiplex PCR reads through MiXCR, listing each CDR3 protein once. The sample shows 650,000 to 700,000 distinct CDR3 sequences, around 15% of them seen only once. The hyperthyroidism patients had all been newly diagnosed, and their disease duration was under 2 months. Their ages ranged from 18 to 65 years. Exclusion of patients followed from uncontrolled infection, other autoimmune disease, pregnancy or lactation. From approximately 9.5 ml of fresh peripheral blood, PBMCs were isolated.

This clonotype was sampled from a man over 45 with Graves' hyperthyroidism. Sample: blood. The chain joins TRBV28 to TRBJ1-5; 7 bases align to TRBD1. The CDR3 here is CASSLRFRGDQPQHF. Here the CDR3 DNA reads TGTGCCAGCAGTTTAAGGTTCAGGGGGGATCAGCCCCAGCATTTT.